The T cell receptor beta chain described here comes from a study of T cell repertoires in cytomegalovirus infection. On the study more broadly: Well-studied HLA-B-restricted epitopes and recently identified HLA-C-restricted epitopes of CMV were both used in the study. Through public TCR beta signatures, both CMV infection and matching HLA type were indicated.

V lost 4 bases and J 4 bases, leaving 10 bases between the germline ends. The CDR3 length is 13 residues. Germline V gene data show CDR1 as SGHAT and CDR2 as FQNNGV. TCRdb redid the calling of the reads with MiXCR, one entry per CDR3 protein. The sample has about 51,000 distinct CDR3 sequences, roughly 20% seen once. Notes on the study in general: The response measured ex vivo was dominated by TCR beta clonotypes (HLA-C-restricted and CMV-specific). CMV carriers having the relevant HLA were flagged by cumulative public TCR beta family frequency.

There are a few counts of this clonotype. The target antigen is unknown. Sequencing used CD8+ T cells from cultured PBMCs, obtained from culture after CMV antigen stimulation. The chain employs TRBV11-2 and TRBJ1-1; D remains ambiguous. The clonotype was recovered from a human donor in good health (CMV status not recorded). Some clones in this sample may be carry-over from other donors' samples. CDR3 amino acids: CASSSVLGTEAFF. CDR3 nucleotide sequence: TGTGCCAGCAGCTCCGTTCTGGGCACTGAAGCTTTCTTT.